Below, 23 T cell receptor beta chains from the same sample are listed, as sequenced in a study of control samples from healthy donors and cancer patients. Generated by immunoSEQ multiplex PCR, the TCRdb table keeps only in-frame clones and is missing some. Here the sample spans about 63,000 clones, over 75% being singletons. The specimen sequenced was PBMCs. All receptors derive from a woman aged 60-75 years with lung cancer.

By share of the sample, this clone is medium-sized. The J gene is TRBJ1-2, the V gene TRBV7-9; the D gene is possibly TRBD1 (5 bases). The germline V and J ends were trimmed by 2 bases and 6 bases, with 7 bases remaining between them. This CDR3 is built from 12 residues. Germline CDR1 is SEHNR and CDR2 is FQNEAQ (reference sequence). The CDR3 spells CASSLQGDGYTF. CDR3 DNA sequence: TGTGCCAGCAGCTTACAGGGTGATGGCTACACCTTC.

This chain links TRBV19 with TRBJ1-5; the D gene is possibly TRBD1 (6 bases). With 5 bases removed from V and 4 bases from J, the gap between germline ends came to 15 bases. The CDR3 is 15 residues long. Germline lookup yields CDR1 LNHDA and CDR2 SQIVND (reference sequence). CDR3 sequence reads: CASSQQGVENQPQHF. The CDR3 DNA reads TGTGCCAGTAGTCAACAGGGAGTCGAGAATCAGCCCCAGCATTTT.

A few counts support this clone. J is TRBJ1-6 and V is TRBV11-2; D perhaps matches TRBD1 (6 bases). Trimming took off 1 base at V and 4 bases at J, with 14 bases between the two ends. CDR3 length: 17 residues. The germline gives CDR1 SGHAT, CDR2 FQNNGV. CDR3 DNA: TGTGCCAGCAGCTTAGGCCCGAGGGGGGGATATAATTCACCCCTCCACTTT. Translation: CASSLGPRGGYNSPLHF.

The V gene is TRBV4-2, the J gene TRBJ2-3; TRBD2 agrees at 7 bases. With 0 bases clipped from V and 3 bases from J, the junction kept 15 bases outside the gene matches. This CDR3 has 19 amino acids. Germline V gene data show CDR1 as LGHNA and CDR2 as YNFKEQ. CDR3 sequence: CASSQDSPVFGGRTDTQYF. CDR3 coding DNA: TGTGCCAGCAGCCAAGATTCCCCGGTTTTCGGGGGGAGGACAGATACGCAGTATTTT.

CDR3 region: CASSLGGGSSYEQYF. The DNA of the CDR3 is TGTGCCAGCAGCTTGGGGGGCGGAAGCTCCTACGAGCAGTACTTC. The V and J genes are TRBV5-4 and TRBJ2-7; tentatively, D is TRBD1 (5 bases). Germline CDR1 SGHNT, CDR2 YYREEE (reference sequence). The V end was cut by 0 bases, the J end by 0 bases, with 10 bases between. The CDR3 contains 15 residues.

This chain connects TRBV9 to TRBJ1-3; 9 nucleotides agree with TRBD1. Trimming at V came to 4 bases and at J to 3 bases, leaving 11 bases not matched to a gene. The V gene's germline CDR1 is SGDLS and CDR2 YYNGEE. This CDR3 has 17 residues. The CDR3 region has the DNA TGTGCCAGCAGCTTAACAGGGGGCTATTCCCTTGGAAACACCATATATTTT. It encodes CASSLTGGYSLGNTIYF. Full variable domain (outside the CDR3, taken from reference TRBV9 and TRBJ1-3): DSGVTQTPKHLITATGQRVTLRCSPRSGDLSVYWYQQSLDQGLQFLIQYYNGEERAKGNILERFSAQQFPDLHSELNLSSLELGDSALYFCASSLTGGYSLGNTIYFGEGSWLTVV.

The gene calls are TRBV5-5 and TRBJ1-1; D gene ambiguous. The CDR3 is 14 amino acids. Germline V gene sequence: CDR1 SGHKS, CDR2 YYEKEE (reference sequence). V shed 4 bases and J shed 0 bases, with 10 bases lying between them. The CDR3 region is CASSQTAMNTEAFF. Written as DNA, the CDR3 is TGTGCCAGCAGCCAAACAGCCATGAACACTGAAGCTTTCTTT.

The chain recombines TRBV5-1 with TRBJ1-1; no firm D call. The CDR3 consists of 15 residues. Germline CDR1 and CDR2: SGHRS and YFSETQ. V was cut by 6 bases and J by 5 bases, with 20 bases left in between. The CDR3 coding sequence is TGCGCCAGCAACCGCCGCGGGGAGTCAGATACTGAAGCTTTCTTT. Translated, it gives CASNRRGESDTEAFF.

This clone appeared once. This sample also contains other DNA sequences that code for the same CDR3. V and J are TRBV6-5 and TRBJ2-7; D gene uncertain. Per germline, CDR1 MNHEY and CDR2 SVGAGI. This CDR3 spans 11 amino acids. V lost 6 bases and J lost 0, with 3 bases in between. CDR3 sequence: CASSPSYEQYF. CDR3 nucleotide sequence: TGTGCCAGCAGCCCCTCCTACGAGCAGTACTTC.

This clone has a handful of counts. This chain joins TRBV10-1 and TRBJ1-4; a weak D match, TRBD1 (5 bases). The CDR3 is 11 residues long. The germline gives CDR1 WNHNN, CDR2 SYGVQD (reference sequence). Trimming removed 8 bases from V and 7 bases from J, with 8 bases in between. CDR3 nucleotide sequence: TGCGCCAGCGGGACGGGTGAAAAACTGTTTTTT. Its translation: CASGTGEKLFF.

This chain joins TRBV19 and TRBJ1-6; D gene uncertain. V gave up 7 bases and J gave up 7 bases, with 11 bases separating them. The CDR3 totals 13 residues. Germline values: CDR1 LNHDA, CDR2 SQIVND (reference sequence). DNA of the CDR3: TGTGCCAGTACCCCAGCGCGGAATTCACCCCTCCACTTT. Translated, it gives CASTPARNSPLHF.

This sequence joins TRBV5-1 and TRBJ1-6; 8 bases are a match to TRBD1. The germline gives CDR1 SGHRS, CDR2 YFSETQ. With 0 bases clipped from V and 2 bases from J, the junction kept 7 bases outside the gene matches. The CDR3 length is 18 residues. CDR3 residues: CASSLEGTGGPYNSPLHF. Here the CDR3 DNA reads TGCGCCAGCAGCTTGGAAGGGACAGGCGGTCCCTATAATTCACCCCTCCACTTT.

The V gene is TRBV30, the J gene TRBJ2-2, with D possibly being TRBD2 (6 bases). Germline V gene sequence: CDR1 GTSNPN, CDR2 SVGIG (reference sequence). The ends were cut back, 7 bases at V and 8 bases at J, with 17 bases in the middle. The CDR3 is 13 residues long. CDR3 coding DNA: TGTGCCTCCTACTCGGGGGAAAGGGGGGAGCTGTTTTTT. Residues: CASYSGERGELFF.

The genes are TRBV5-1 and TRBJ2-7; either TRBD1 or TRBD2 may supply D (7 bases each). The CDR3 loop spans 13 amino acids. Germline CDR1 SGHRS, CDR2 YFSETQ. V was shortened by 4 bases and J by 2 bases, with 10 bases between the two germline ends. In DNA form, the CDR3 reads TGCGCCAGCAGCAGCGGGACAGCCTACGAGCAGTACTTC. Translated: CASSSGTAYEQYF.

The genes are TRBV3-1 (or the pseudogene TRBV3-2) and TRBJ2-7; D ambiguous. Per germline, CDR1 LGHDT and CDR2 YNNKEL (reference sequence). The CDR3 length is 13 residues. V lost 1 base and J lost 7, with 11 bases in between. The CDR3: CASSQGPGREQYF. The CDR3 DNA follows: TGTGCCAGCAGCCAAGGTCCGGGCCGAGAGCAGTACTTC.

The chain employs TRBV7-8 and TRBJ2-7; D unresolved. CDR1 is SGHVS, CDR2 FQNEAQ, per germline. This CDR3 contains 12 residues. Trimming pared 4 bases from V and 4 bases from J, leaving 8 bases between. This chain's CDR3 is CASSSGPYEQYF. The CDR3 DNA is TGTGCCAGCAGCTCCGGCCCTTACGAGCAGTACTTC. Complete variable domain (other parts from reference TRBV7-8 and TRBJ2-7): GAGVSQSPRYKVAKRGQDVALRCDPISGHVSLFWYQQALGQGPEFLTYFQNEAQLDKSGLPSDRFFAERPEGSVSTLKIQRTQQEDSAVYLCASSSGPYEQYFGPGTRLTVT.

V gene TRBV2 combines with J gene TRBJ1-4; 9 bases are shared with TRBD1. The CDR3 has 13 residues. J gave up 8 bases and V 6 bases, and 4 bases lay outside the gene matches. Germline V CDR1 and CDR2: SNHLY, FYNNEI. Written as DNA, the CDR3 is TGTGCCAGCAGGGGACAGGGAGGGGAAAAACTGTTTTTT. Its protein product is CASRGQGGEKLFF.

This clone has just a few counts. The CDR3 DNA is TGTGCCAGCAGTTTAGGACACCGGAGGTGGGGTAGAGGCTACACCTTC. This translates into CASSLGHRRWGRGYTF. V is TRBV27 and J is TRBJ1-2, with D possibly being TRBD1 (5 bases). The CDR3 consists of 16 residues. Germline V gives CDR1 MNHEY, CDR2 SMNVEV (reference sequence). V lost 2 bases to trimming and J lost 8 bases, with 21 bases between them.

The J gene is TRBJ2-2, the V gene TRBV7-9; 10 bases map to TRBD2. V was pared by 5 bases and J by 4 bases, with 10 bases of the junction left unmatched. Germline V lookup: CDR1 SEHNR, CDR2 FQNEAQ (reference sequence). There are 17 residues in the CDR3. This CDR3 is CASSVASGRASTGELFF. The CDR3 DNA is TGTGCCAGCAGCGTCGCTAGCGGGAGAGCAAGCACCGGGGAGCTGTTTTTT.

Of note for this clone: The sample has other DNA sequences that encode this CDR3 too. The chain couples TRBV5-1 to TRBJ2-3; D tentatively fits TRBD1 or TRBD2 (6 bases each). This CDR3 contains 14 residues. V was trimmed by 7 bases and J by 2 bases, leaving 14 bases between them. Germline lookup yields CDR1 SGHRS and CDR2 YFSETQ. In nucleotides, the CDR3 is TGCGCCAGCTCTCCGGGGGCACTCACAGATACGCAGTATTTT. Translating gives CASSPGALTDTQYF.

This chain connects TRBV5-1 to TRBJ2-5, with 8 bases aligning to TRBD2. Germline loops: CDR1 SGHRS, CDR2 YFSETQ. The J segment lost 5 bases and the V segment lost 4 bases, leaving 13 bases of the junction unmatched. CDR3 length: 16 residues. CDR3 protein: CASSGRDDGRGETQYF. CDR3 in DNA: TGCGCCAGCAGCGGTCGGGATGACGGGAGGGGGGAGACCCAGTACTTC.

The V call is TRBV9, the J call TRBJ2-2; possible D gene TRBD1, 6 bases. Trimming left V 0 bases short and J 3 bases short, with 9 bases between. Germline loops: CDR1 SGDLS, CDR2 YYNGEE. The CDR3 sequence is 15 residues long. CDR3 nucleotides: TGTGCCAGCAGCGTAGGGCCAGGGGACACCGGGGAGCTGTTTTTT. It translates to CASSVGPGDTGELFF.

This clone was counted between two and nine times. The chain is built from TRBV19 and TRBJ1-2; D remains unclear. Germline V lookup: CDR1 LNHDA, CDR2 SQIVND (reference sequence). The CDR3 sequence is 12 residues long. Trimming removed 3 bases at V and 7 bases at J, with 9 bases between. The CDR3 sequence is CASSIVDTGYTF. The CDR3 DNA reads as TGTGCCAGTAGTATCGTGGATACTGGCTACACCTTC.